Listed below are T cell receptor beta chains from one sample, sequenced in a study of blood T cells in healthy people across ages. TCRdb re-called the 5' RACE reads through MiXCR, storing one row per CDR3 protein. Of about 1.5 million distinct CDR3 sequences in the sample, about 43% were seen once. Sequenced material: blood. Receptors were obtained from a woman aged 18-29 years in good health. The CDR3 runs from the conserved cysteine through the conserved F or W. The order of the fields is clone size, D gene, V gene, J gene, CDR3 DNA, CDR3 protein. D genes are given only for firm matches. For some rows the clone size is stated as once, few or many, or as a class when expanded; others skip it.

size: NA; D: NA; V: TRBV18; J: TRBJ1-2; DNA: TGTGCCAGCTCACCACCCTCAGGAACAGCCTATGGCTACACCTTC; CDR3: CASSPPSGTAYGYTF
size: NA; D: NA; V: TRBV29-1; J: TRBJ1-5; DNA: TGCAGCGTTGGGGGTCTGGGGGGCAATCAGCCCCAGCATTTT; CDR3: CSVGGLGGNQPQHF
size: NA; D: NA; V: TRBV5-1; J: TRBJ2-7; DNA: TGCGCCAGCAGCTTAGCAGGGAGGGGGTCCTACGAGCAGTACTTC; CDR3: CASSLAGRGSYEQYF
size: NA; D: NA; V: TRBV7-8; J: TRBJ2-5; DNA: TGTGCCAGCAGCTTAGATCATGGCAGGGAGTTGGAGACCCAGTACTTC; CDR3: CASSLDHGRELETQYF
size: NA; D: NA; V: TRBV20-1; J: TRBJ2-7; DNA: TGCAGTGCTAGAGATTTGGACAAACCTGGTCACGAGCAGTACTTC; CDR3: CSARDLDKPGHEQYF
size: NA; D: NA; V: TRBV2; J: TRBJ1-1; DNA: TGTGCCAGCAGTGGTACAGATTACCCGAACACTGAAGCTTTCTTT; CDR3: CASSGTDYPNTEAFF
size: NA; D: NA; V: TRBV3-1; J: TRBJ2-6; DNA: TGTGCCAGCAGCCAGAGGATTGGGAGTCTATCTGGGGCCAACGTCCTGACTTTC; CDR3: CASSQRIGSLSGANVLTF
size: NA; D: NA; V: TRBV6-5; J: TRBJ2-3; DNA: TGTGCCAGCAGTTACAGAAAACTCACAGATACGCAGTATTTT; CDR3: CASSYRKLTDTQYF
size: few; D: NA; V: TRBV11-2; J: TRBJ2-4; DNA: TGTGCCAGCAGCTTAGTCTACAGGGATGCCAAAAACATTCAGTACTTC; CDR3: CASSLVYRDAKNIQYF
size: NA; D: TRBD1; V: TRBV5-1; J: TRBJ2-3; DNA: TGCGCCAGCAGTGTGGGACAGGGGGCTTCAGATACGCAGTATTTT; CDR3: CASSVGQGASDTQYF
size: NA; D: TRBD2; V: TRBV7-8; J: TRBJ2-3; DNA: TGTGCCAGCAGCTCGTTGAGAGGGCTAGCGGCGACAGATACGCAGTATTTT; CDR3: CASSSLRGLAATDTQYF
size: NA; D: TRBD2; V: TRBV7-9; J: TRBJ2-7; DNA: TGTGCCAGCAGCTTATTCGGACTAGAGGGTCGCGAGCAGTACTTC; CDR3: CASSLFGLEGREQYF
size: NA; D: TRBD2; V: TRBV29-1; J: TRBJ2-1; DNA: TGCAGCGCCGGGACTAGCGGGACAAATGAGTTCTTC; CDR3: CSAGTSGTNEFF
size: NA; D: NA; V: TRBV12-3/TRBV12-4; J: TRBJ2-7; DNA: TGTGCCAGCTCAAACCTCTACGACAGTCAGTACTTC; CDR3: CASSNLYDSQYF
size: NA; D: TRBD1; V: TRBV4-2; J: TRBJ1-1; DNA: TGTGCCAGCAGCCATTTGGGACAGGGGGCGACTGAAGCTTTCTTT; CDR3: CASSHLGQGATEAFF
size: few; D: TRBD2; V: TRBV7-2; J: TRBJ2-7; DNA: TGTGCCAGCAGCTTATGGACTAGCGGGAGTTCCGGCTCCTACGAGCAGTACTTC; CDR3: CASSLWTSGSSGSYEQYF
size: NA; D: NA; V: TRBV2; J: TRBJ1-5; DNA: TGTGCCAGCAGGAAGGACAGACTTAATCAGCCCCAGCATTTT; CDR3: CASRKDRLNQPQHF